One and the same sample provided the 2 T cell receptor beta chains below, sequenced in a study of cytomegalovirus exposure and HLA in healthy donors. The PCR made use of 60 Vbeta and 13 Jbeta primers. Only in-frame clones appear in the TCRdb table, and some are missing; sequencing was by immunoSEQ multiplex PCR. The table shows almost 200,000 clones, with roughly 85% occurring only once. The sequencing sample was made of PBMCs. Receptor source: a woman between 45 and 65 years old in good health and CMV-seronegative.

J is TRBJ2-2 and V is TRBV19, with 13 bases aligning to TRBD2. This CDR3 spans 16 amino acids. Germline V gene sequence: CDR1 LNHDA, CDR2 SQIVND (reference sequence). Trimming took 4 bases from V and 4 from J; bases not matched to a gene: 3. CDR3 sequence reads: CASSRLAGGLTGELFF. The DNA for the CDR3 is TGTGCCAGTAGTAGACTAGCGGGAGGCCTCACCGGGGAGCTGTTTTTT.

The chain uses TRBV5-6 and TRBJ2-1; tentative D call: TRBD2 (6 bases). CDR1 and CDR2 from the germline V gene are SGHDT and YYEEEE. V was cut by 3 bases and J by 4 bases, with 17 bases left in between. CDR3 length: 16 residues. The CDR3 sequence is CASSSGVSRGYNEQFF. For the CDR3, the DNA is TGTGCCAGCAGCTCGGGGGTCTCTAGGGGATACAATGAGCAGTTCTTC.